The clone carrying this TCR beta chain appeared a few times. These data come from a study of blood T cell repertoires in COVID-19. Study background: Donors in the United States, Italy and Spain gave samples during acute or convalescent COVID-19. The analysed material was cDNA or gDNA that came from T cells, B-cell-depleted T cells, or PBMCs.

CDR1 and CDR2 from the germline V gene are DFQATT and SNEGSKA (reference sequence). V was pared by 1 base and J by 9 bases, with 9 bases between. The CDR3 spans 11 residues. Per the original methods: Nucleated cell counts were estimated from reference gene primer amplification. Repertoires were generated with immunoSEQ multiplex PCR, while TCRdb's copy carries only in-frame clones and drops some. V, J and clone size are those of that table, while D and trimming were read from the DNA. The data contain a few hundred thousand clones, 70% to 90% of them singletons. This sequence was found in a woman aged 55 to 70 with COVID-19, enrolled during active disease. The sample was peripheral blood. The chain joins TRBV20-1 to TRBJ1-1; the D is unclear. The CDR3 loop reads CSARVDIKAFF. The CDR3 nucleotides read TGCAGTGCTAGAGTCGACATTAAAGCTTTCTTT.